This T cell receptor beta chain was identified during a study of graft-versus-host responses after intestinal transplantation. Whole-study context: All recipients were transplanted with multivisceral, liver-intestinal, or isolated intestinal grafts. Anti-thymocyte globulin induction was given to all recipients, followed by tacrolimus and steroids for approximately three years.

The V gene's germline CDR1 is SGDLS and CDR2 YYNGEE. The CDR3 is 14 residues long. After removal of 0 bases from V and 6 bases from J, the junction contained 0 bases not matched to a gene. As for this clone: Its target is unknown.

TCRdb keeps only in-frame clones here, not all; method: immunoSEQ multiplex PCR. The sample shows more than 80,000 clones, roughly 91% of them seen only once. Study-level findings and limits: The marrow of recipients harbored GvH clones, and ileum or blood showed some of them first.

The rearrangement uses TRBV9 and TRBJ2-1; 10 nucleotides match TRBD2. Sequencing used unstimulated CD4+ T cells sorted from spleen or lymph node cells, obtained before intestinal transplant. The source of this sequence is a human donor who received an intestinal transplant. The CDR3 region has the DNA TGTGCCAGCAGCGTAGGGACTAGCGGCAATGAGCAGTTCTTC. It specifies CASSVGTSGNEQFF.